These 3 T cell receptor beta chains were sequenced from one sample in a study of blood T cell repertoires in COVID-19 (TCRdb year 2020). The library was produced with the immunoSEQ multiplex PCR assay. TCRdb took this table from immuneACCESS and kept in-frame rearrangements with V and J called. Such tables lack part of the clones; where checked against another copy, unresolved V genes explain under half of the gap, and the rest is unexplained. The sample table lists under 200,000 clones, roughly nine tenths of them with a count of one. The ten largest account for around 25% of the sample. Sequenced material: PBMCs or T cells enriched from blood (not recorded which). The receptors were gathered from a woman between 40 and 50 years old in a cohort exposed to, infected with or recovered from COVID-19 (not recorded which).

The V call is TRBV24-1, the J call TRBJ2-1, with 9 bases matching TRBD2. CDR3 length equals 15 residues. The V gene end was trimmed by 4 bases and the J gene end by 6 bases; junction bases not matched to a gene: 6. The germline CDR1 and CDR2 sequences are KGHDR and SFDVKD. The CDR3, as DNA: TGTGCCACCAGTGACACCGGGACTAGCTTCAATGAGCAGTTCTTC. Protein: CATSDTGTSFNEQFF.

The chain links TRBV29-1 to TRBJ2-4; no definite D call. CDR1 and CDR2 from the germline V gene are SQVTM and ANQGSEA. The CDR3 is 14 residues long. V shed 2 bases and J shed 0 bases, with 8 bases lying between them. The CDR3 sequence is CSVERVIAKNIQYF. In nucleotides, the CDR3 is TGCAGCGTTGAAAGAGTCATAGCCAAAAACATTCAGTACTTC. Looking up the rest from reference TRBV29-1 and TRBJ2-4 gives the full variable domain: SAVISQKPSRDICQRGTSLTIQCQVDSQVTMMFWYRQQPGQSLTLIATANQGSEATYESGFVIDKFPISRPNLTFSTLTVSNMSPEDSSIYLCSVERVIAKNIQYFGAGTRLSVL.

This chain links TRBV9 with TRBJ2-7; 8 nucleotides match TRBD2. This CDR3 is built from 15 residues. J lost 0 bases, V lost 4 bases, and 6 bases had no gene match. In germline, CDR1 is SGDLS, CDR2 YYNGEE. CDR3 sequence reads: CASSPIAGLSYEQYF. CDR3 nucleotides: TGTGCCAGCAGCCCGATAGCGGGACTCTCCTACGAGCAGTACTTC.